One sample yielded the 25 T cell receptor beta chains listed below, sequenced in a study of T cell responses to AZD1222 COVID-19 vaccine. Clones were read by immunoSEQ multiplex PCR, and TCRdb kept only the in-frame ones, dropping some. The table has 150,000 or so clones, roughly 90% seen once; the top ten hold roughly 1.6%. The source was peripheral blood, collected 28 days after the second AZD1222 dose. The receptors shown here come from an adult who received the AZD1222 COVID-19 vaccine.

The genes are TRBV30 and TRBJ1-2; 7 bases map to TRBD1. V lost 1 base to trimming and J lost 8 bases; unmatched junction nucleotides: 7. Germline lookup yields CDR1 GTSNPN and CDR2 SVGIG (reference sequence). The CDR3 runs 13 residues. CDR3 sequence: CAWSGGGLNGYTF. The CDR3 DNA reads TGTGCCTGGAGTGGAGGGGGCTTGAACGGCTACACCTTC.

This clone came up a few times. The chain carries TRBV15 and TRBJ2-7; D perhaps matches TRBD1 (6 bases). The CDR3 consists of 15 residues. V lost 1 base and J 2 bases, leaving 12 bases between the germline ends. The V gene's germline CDR1 is LNHNV and CDR2 YYDKDF (reference sequence). CDR3 in DNA: TGTGCCACCAGCAGAGGTCAACAGGGCACCTACGAGCAGTACTTC. Translated, it gives CATSRGQQGTYEQYF.

The chain recombines TRBV3-1 (or the pseudogene TRBV3-2) with TRBJ1-6; D remains unclear. This CDR3 is 14 amino acids long. Germline V gene sequence: CDR1 LGHDT, CDR2 YNNKEL (reference sequence). V lost 2 bases, J lost 8 bases, and 10 bases lay in between. CDR3 nucleotides: TGTGCCAGCAGCCAATCCCAGAGCTATTCACCCCTCCACTTT. Protein product: CASSQSQSYSPLHF.

This clone showed up just a few times. Other nucleotide sequences from this sample produce the same CDR3. The chain links TRBV7-2 to TRBJ1-5, with D perhaps TRBD1 (5 bases). Trimming removed 5 bases at V and 4 bases at J, with 9 bases between. CDR1 and CDR2 (germline): SGHTA, FQGNSA. CDR3 length: 13 amino acids. The CDR3 is CASSVRGNQPQHF. CDR3 in DNA: TGTGCCAGCAGCGTACGGGGGAATCAGCCCCAGCATTTT.

The chain joins TRBV3-1 (or the pseudogene TRBV3-2) to TRBJ1-1; weak D call: TRBD1 (5 bases). Trimming removed 1 base from V and 6 bases from J, with 12 bases in between. Germline CDR1 reads LGHDT; CDR2 reads YNNKEL (reference sequence). The CDR3 extends over 14 amino acids. CDR3 DNA sequence: TGTGCCAGCAGCCAAGGGGGGGGATGGCCTGAAGCTTTCTTT. Encoded protein: CASSQGGGWPEAFF.

The V and J genes are TRBV28 and TRBJ1-1; D may be TRBD1 (5 bases). The CDR3 totals 15 residues. Germline V CDR1 and CDR2: MDHEN, SYDVKM. V was cut by 3 bases and J by 6 bases, with 17 bases left in between. CDR3 coding DNA: TGTGCCAGCAGTTTCCCCAGCTTGCGGGGCGCTGAAGCTTTCTTT. Translating it yields CASSFPSLRGAEAFF. The variable domain in full, completed from reference TRBV28 and TRBJ1-1, reads DVKVTQSSRYLVKRTGEKVFLECVQDMDHENMFWYRQDPGLGLRLIYFSYDVKMKEKGDIPEGYSVSREKKERFSLILESASTNQTSMYLCASSFPSLRGAEAFFGQGTRLTVV.

This clone was seen a few times. The chain has TRBV9 and TRBJ2-7, with 11 bases matching TRBD2. Germline trimming cut 4 bases from V and 0 bases from J; bases unmatched to any gene: 6. CDR3 length: 16 amino acids. Germline CDR1 SGDLS, CDR2 YYNGEE. The CDR3 bases are TGTGCCAGCAGCTCCAGTAGCGGGAGGGCCTCCTACGAGCAGTACTTC. Its translation is CASSSSSGRASYEQYF.

CDR3 bases: TGTGCCAGCAGTTACTCGATCGGTGGGACTTACGATGGCTACACCTTC. This translates into CASSYSIGGTYDGYTF. The J gene is TRBJ1-2, the V gene TRBV6-5; tentatively, D is TRBD1 (5 bases). Germline CDR1 is MNHEY and CDR2 is SVGAGI. CDR3 length equals 16 residues. The V gene lost 0 bases and the J gene lost 6 bases, with 17 bases spanning the gap.

This chain joins TRBV14 and TRBJ2-7; TRBD1 might be the D (5 bases). V was pared by 3 bases and J by 7 bases, with 13 bases between. CDR3 size: 13 residues. Germline values: CDR1 SGHDN, CDR2 FVKESK. The DNA for the CDR3 is TGTGCCAGCAGCCACAACAGGATTGGGGAGCAGTACTTC. It translates to CASSHNRIGEQYF.

The chain couples TRBV2 to TRBJ2-5; 7 bases are a match to TRBD2. Trimming cost V 6 bases and J 7 bases; bases outside gene matches: 11. The germline V gene encodes CDR1 SNHLY and CDR2 FYNNEI. This CDR3 comprises 14 residues. The CDR3 DNA reads TGTGCCAGCAGAATGGGGGGGGAGGTCGGGACCCAGTACTTC. This translates into CASRMGGEVGTQYF.

The chain is built from TRBV6-5 and TRBJ1-5, with D perhaps matching TRBD1 (6 bases). Trimming removed 6 bases from V and 3 bases from J, with 15 bases in between. The CDR3 extends over 15 amino acids. In germline, CDR1 is MNHEY, CDR2 SVGAGI. The CDR3 protein is CASSDAGAVNQPQHF. The DNA for the CDR3 is TGTGCCAGCAGCGACGCAGGGGCCGTCAATCAGCCCCAGCATTTT.

V is TRBV28 and J is TRBJ1-2; 11 nucleotides match TRBD1. Per the germline V gene, CDR1 is MDHEN and CDR2 is SYDVKM. CDR3 length equals 15 residues. Germline trimming cut 6 bases from V and 8 bases from J; bases unmatched to any gene: 11. The CDR3 nucleotides read TGTGCCAGCAGCCGGGACAGGGGGGTAGTAAGAGGCTACACCTTC. It encodes CASSRDRGVVRGYTF.

The chain carries TRBV2 and TRBJ1-4; possible D gene TRBD1, 6 bases. V was shortened by 6 bases and J by 8 bases, with 22 bases between the two germline ends. Germline CDR1 reads SNHLY; CDR2 reads FYNNEI. The CDR3 contains 16 residues. The CDR3 region is CASRHAEQGKKEKLFF. CDR3 bases: TGTGCCAGCAGGCACGCCGAACAGGGTAAAAAGGAAAAACTGTTTTTT.

V and J are TRBV5-1 and TRBJ2-1; 9 positions agree with TRBD1. Germline assignment: CDR1 SGHRS and CDR2 YFSETQ. This CDR3 is 16 amino acids long. The ends lost 1 base at V and 5 bases at J; junction bases unmatched: 7. The CDR3 DNA sequence: TGCGCCAGCAGCTTGTCCGGGACAGGGCTACACAATGAGCAGTTCTTC. As protein: CASSLSGTGLHNEQFF.

The gene calls are TRBV19 and TRBJ1-5; D gene ambiguous. The CDR3 covers 16 residues. Germline CDR1 reads LNHDA; CDR2 reads SQIVND (reference sequence). Trimming took off 6 bases at V and 3 bases at J, with 18 bases between the two ends. In DNA, the CDR3 is TGTGCCAGTAGGGACCTTCCGAGTTCGACCAATCAGCCCCAGCATTTT. Protein: CASRDLPSSTNQPQHF.

The rearrangement joins TRBV19 to TRBJ1-2; TRBD1 matches at 9 bases. The V segment lost 5 bases and the J segment 2 bases; nucleotides outside the gene matches: 6. From germline, CDR1 is LNHDA and CDR2 SQIVND (reference sequence). The CDR3 runs 15 residues. DNA for the CDR3: TGTGCCAGTAGTGCAGGGACAGGGATCAACTATGGCTACACCTTC. It specifies CASSAGTGINYGYTF.

The chain carries TRBV5-1 and TRBJ1-2; the D gene is possibly TRBD1 (5 bases). CDR3 length: 13 amino acids. Germline values: CDR1 SGHRS, CDR2 YFSETQ. The V end lost 4 bases, the J end lost 6 bases, and 13 bases lay between the germline ends. The CDR3: CASSVGHHDGYTF. The DNA of the CDR3 is TGCGCCAGCAGCGTAGGACATCACGATGGCTACACCTTC. Variable domain in full (rest from reference TRBV5-1 and TRBJ1-2): KAGVTQTPRYLIKTRGQQVTLSCSPISGHRSVSWYQQTPGQGLQFLFEYFSETQRNKGNFPGRFSGRQFSNSRSEMNVSTLELGDSALYLCASSVGHHDGYTFGSGTRLTVV.

This clone was picked up one time. The chain carries TRBV27 and TRBJ1-2, with D hard to call. Germline V gives CDR1 MNHEY, CDR2 SMNVEV (reference sequence). The CDR3 length is 14 residues. The V and J ends lost 4 bases and 4 bases respectively, with 13 bases between them. CDR3 DNA sequence: TGTGCCAGCAGTTCCCCCCCAGGCGGCTATGGCTACACCTTC. This codes for CASSSPPGGYGYTF.

There are a few counts of this clone. The chain couples TRBV3-1 (or the pseudogene TRBV3-2) to TRBJ1-1; 10 positions agree with TRBD1. Unmatched junction bases numbered 4, after V lost 2 bases and J lost 4 bases. CDR1 and CDR2 (germline): LGHDT, YNNKEL (reference sequence). This CDR3 spans 15 amino acids. CDR3 nucleotides: TGTGCCAGCAGCCAATATCGGACAGGGGGCACTGAAGCTTTCTTT. This sequence encodes CASSQYRTGGTEAFF.

The chain has TRBV5-1 and TRBJ1-3; 7 nucleotides agree with TRBD1. From germline, CDR1 is SGHRS and CDR2 YFSETQ. J lost 5 bases, V lost 2 bases, and 7 bases had no gene match. There are 15 residues in the CDR3. CDR3 sequence: CASSFEGAGRNTIYF. DNA of the CDR3: TGCGCCAGCAGCTTCGAGGGGGCGGGAAGAAACACCATATATTTT. The whole variable domain, remainder taken from reference TRBV5-1 and TRBJ1-3, is KAGVTQTPRYLIKTRGQQVTLSCSPISGHRSVSWYQQTPGQGLQFLFEYFSETQRNKGNFPGRFSGRQFSNSRSEMNVSTLELGDSALYLCASSFEGAGRNTIYFGEGSWLTVV.

The CDR3 DNA sequence: TGTGCCAGCAGCCGGACCGGACAGGGCAATCAGCCCCAGCATTTT. Its protein product is CASSRTGQGNQPQHF. This chain links TRBV7-8 with TRBJ1-5; TRBD1 aligns across 7 bases. The CDR3 spans 15 residues. Germline CDR1 is SGHVS and CDR2 is FQNEAQ. J lost 2 bases, V lost 5 bases, and 6 bases had no gene match.

V is TRBV19 and J is TRBJ1-5, with D tentatively TRBD1 (5 bases). Trimming shortened V by 8 bases and J by 0 bases, and 26 bases separated the two germline ends. Germline V gene sequence: CDR1 LNHDA, CDR2 SQIVND (reference sequence). The CDR3 sequence is 19 residues long. The CDR3 region is CASRRLRAPRGNSNQPQHF. The CDR3, as DNA: TGTGCCAGTCGCCGACTGAGGGCTCCGAGGGGTAATAGCAATCAGCCCCAGCATTTT.

The chain carries TRBV19 and TRBJ1-1; D is perhaps TRBD1 (5 bases). Germline-derived CDR1 and CDR2 are LNHDA and SQIVND (reference sequence). There are 13 residues in the CDR3. The V end lost 5 bases, the J end lost 3 bases, and 10 bases lay between the germline ends. The CDR3 nucleotides read TGTGCCAGTAGTCGGTTAGGGGACACTGAAGCTTTCTTT. Encoded protein: CASSRLGDTEAFF.

In DNA, the CDR3 is TGCGCCAGCAGCTTGGAGAATACGCAGTATTTT. Translating it yields CASSLENTQYF. The chain recombines TRBV5-1 with TRBJ2-3; D is undetermined. Looked up from germline, CDR1 is SGHRS and CDR2 is YFSETQ. Trimming cost V 0 bases and J 7 bases, with 3 bases left between them. The CDR3 has 11 residues.

The V gene is TRBV5-1, the J gene TRBJ2-2; a weak D match, TRBD1 (6 bases). Germline V CDR1 and CDR2: SGHRS, YFSETQ. V was trimmed by 4 bases and J by 0 bases, leaving 10 bases between them. The CDR3 loop spans 15 amino acids. CDR3 nucleotide sequence: TGCGCCAGCAGCCTCGGGGACACGAACACCGGGGAGCTGTTTTTT. Amino acids: CASSLGDTNTGELFF. Full variable domain (remainder filled in from reference TRBV5-1 and TRBJ2-2): KAGVTQTPRYLIKTRGQQVTLSCSPISGHRSVSWYQQTPGQGLQFLFEYFSETQRNKGNFPGRFSGRQFSNSRSEMNVSTLELGDSALYLCASSLGDTNTGELFFGEGSRLTVL.